A single T cell receptor beta chain is shown here with its context. Its target is not known. Germline CDR1 is LNHDA and CDR2 is SQIVND (reference sequence). CDR3 length: 13 amino acids. Trimming removed 6 bases at V and 4 bases at J, with 10 bases between. This specimen comes from a study of T cell repertoires in cytomegalovirus infection. MiXCR, run by TCRdb on the reads, gives a single entry per CDR3 protein. The data show tens of thousands of distinct CDR3 sequences, with approximately 22% seen just once and 79% held by the top ten. What was sequenced was PBMCs, sequenced either directly or after in vitro stimulation (not recorded which). The V call is TRBV19, the J call TRBJ2-1, with D unresolved. The sequence came from a human donor in good health (CMV status not recorded). Some clones in this sample may be carry-over from other donors' samples. The CDR3 DNA sequence: TGTGCCAGTAGCACCTATATGTACAATGAGCAGTTCTTC. This translates into CASSTYMYNEQFF.